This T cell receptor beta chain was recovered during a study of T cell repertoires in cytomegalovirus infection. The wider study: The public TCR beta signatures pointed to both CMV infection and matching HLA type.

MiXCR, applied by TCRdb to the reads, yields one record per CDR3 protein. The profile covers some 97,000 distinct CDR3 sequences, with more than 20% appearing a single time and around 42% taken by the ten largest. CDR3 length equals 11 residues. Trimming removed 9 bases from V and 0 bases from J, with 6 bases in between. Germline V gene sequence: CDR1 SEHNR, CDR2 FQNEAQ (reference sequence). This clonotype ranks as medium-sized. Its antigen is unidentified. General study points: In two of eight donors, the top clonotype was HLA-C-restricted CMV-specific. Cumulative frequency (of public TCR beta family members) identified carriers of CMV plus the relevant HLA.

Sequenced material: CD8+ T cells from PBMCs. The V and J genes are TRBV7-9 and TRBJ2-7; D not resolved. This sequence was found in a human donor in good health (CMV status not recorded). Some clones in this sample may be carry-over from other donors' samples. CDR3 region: CASGDSYEQYF. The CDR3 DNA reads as TGTGCCAGTGGGGACTCCTACGAGCAGTACTTC.